The present TCR beta chain was sequenced within a study of blood T cells in healthy people across ages. Next came a second PCR, run for 7 to 11 cycles, which used a sample-barcoded 5' primer along with a J-beta primer mix. Each CDR3 protein gets one entry after TCRdb re-called the 5' RACE reads with MiXCR. The sample consists of around 1.1 million distinct CDR3 sequences, under 40% of them appearing once. This clonotype was observed a handful of times. The CDR3 extends over 15 amino acids. Germline CDR1 and CDR2: MNHEY and SVGEGT. V dropped 5 bases and J dropped 1 base, with 14 bases sitting between them.

This clonotype was obtained from a man aged 18-30 years in good health. Sequenced: blood. The gene calls are TRBV6-2 or TRBV6-3 and TRBJ1-1; D is perhaps TRBD1 (6 bases). CDR3 DNA: TGTGCCAGCAGTCCCCCCCGGGACAAGAACACTGAAGCTTTCTTT. Translation gives CASSPPRDKNTEAFF.